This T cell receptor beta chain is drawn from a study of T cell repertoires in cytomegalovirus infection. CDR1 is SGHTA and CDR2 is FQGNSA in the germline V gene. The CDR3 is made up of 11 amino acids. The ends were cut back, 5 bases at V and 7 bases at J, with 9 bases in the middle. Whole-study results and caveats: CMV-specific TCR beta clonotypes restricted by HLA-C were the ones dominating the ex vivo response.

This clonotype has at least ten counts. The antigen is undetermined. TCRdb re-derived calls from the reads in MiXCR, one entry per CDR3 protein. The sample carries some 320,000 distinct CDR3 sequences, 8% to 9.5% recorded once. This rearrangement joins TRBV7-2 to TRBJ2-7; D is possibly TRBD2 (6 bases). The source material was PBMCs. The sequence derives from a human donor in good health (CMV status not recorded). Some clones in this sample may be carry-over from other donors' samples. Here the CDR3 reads CASSIREEQYF. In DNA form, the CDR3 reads TGTGCCAGCAGCATACGGGAGGAGCAGTACTTC.